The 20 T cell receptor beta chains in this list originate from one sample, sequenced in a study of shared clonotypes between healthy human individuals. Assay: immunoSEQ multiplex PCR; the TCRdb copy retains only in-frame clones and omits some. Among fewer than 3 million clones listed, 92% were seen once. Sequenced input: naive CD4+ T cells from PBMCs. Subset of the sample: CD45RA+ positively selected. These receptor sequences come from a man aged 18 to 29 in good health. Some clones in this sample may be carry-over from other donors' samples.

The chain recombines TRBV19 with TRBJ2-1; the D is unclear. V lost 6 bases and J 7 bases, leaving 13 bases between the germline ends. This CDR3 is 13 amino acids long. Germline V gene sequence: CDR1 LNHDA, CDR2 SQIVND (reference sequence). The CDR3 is CASRSLGGNEQFF. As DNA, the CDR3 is TGTGCCAGTAGGTCTTTGGGTGGAAATGAGCAGTTCTTC.

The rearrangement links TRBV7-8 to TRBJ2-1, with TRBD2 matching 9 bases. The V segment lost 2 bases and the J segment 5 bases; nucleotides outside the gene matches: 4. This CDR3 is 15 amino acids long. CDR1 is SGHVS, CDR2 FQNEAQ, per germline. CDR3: CASSLLAGVNNEQFF. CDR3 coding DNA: TGTGCCAGCAGCTTATTAGCGGGAGTCAACAATGAGCAGTTCTTC.

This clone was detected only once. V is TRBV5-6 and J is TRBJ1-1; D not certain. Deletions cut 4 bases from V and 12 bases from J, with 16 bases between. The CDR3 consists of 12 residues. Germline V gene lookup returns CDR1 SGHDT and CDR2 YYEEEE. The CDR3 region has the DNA TGTGCCAGCAGCAAAAATCAGCGTTTACCTTTCTTT. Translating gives CASSKNQRLPFF.

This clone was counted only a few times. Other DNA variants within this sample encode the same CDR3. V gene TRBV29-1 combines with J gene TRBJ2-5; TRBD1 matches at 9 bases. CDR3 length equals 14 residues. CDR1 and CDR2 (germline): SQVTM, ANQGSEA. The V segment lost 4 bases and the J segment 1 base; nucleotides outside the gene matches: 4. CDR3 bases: TGCAGCGTTGGCCGGGACAGGGTCCAAGAGACCCAGTACTTC. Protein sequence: CSVGRDRVQETQYF.

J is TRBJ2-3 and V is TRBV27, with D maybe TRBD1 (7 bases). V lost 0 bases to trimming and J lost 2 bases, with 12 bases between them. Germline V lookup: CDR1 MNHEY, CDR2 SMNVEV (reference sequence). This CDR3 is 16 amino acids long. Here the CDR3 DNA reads TGTGCCAGCAGTTTATCGGGGGGACAGACCACAGATACGCAGTATTTT. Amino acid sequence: CASSLSGGQTTDTQYF.

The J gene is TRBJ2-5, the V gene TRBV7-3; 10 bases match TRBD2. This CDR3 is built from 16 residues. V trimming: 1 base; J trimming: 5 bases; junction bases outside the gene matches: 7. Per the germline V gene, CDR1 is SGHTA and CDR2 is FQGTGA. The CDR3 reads CASSLKREGLEETQYF. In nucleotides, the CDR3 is TGTGCCAGCAGCTTAAAGCGGGAGGGGCTGGAGGAGACCCAGTACTTC.

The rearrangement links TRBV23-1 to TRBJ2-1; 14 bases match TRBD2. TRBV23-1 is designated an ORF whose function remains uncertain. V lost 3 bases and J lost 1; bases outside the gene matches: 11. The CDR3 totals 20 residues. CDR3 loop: CASSHPAGTSGSISYNEQFF. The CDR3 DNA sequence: TGCGCCAGCAGTCACCCGGCGGGGACTAGCGGGAGTATATCCTACAATGAGCAGTTCTTC.

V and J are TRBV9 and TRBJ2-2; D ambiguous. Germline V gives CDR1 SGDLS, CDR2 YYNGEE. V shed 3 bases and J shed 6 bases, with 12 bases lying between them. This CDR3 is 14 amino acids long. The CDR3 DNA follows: TGTGCCAGCAGCGCCCAATCCACTCCCGGGGAGCTGTTTTTT. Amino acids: CASSAQSTPGELFF.

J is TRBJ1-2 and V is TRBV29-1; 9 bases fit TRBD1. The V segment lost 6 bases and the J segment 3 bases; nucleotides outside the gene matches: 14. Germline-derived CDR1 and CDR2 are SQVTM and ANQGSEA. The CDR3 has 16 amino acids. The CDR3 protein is CSVDEQGARGYYGYTF. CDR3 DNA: TGCAGCGTGGACGAACAGGGGGCGCGTGGGTACTATGGCTACACCTTC.

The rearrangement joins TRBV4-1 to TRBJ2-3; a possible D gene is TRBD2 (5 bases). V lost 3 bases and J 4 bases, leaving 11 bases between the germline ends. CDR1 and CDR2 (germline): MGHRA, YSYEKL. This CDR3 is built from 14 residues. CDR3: CASSHPGVADTQYF. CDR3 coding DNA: TGCGCCAGCAGCCATCCCGGGGTTGCAGATACGCAGTATTTT.

The CDR3 DNA sequence: TGTGCCAGCAGCTCTGGACGGTTTAATGAAAAACTGTTTTTT. Residues: CASSSGRFNEKLFF. This rearrangement joins TRBV7-2 to TRBJ1-4; D gene unclear. CDR1 is SGHTA and CDR2 is FQGNSA in the germline V gene. Trimming pared 4 bases from V and 4 bases from J, leaving 10 bases between. This CDR3 has 14 residues.

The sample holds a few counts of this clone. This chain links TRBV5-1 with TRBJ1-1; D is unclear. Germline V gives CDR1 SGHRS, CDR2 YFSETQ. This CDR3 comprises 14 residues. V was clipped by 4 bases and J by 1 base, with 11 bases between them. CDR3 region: CASSLMASNTEAFF. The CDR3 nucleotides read TGCGCCAGCAGCCTGATGGCCTCGAACACTGAAGCTTTCTTT.

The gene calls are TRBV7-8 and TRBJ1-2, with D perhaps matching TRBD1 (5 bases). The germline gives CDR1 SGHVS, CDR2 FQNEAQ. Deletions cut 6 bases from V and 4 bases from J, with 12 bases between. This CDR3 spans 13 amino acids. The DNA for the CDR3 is TGTGCCAGCAGTCTACAGGCCCCCTATGGCTACACCTTC. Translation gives CASSLQAPYGYTF. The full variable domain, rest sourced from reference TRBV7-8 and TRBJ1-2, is GAGVSQSPRYKVAKRGQDVALRCDPISGHVSLFWYQQALGQGPEFLTYFQNEAQLDKSGLPSDRFFAERPEGSVSTLKIQRTQQEDSAVYLCASSLQAPYGYTFGSGTRLTVV.

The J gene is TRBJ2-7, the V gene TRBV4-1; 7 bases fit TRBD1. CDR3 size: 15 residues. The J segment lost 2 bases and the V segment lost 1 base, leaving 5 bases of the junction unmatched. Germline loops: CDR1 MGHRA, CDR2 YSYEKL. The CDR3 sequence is CASSQGLGQAYEQYF. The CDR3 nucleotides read TGCGCCAGCAGCCAAGGGCTTGGACAGGCCTACGAGCAGTACTTC.

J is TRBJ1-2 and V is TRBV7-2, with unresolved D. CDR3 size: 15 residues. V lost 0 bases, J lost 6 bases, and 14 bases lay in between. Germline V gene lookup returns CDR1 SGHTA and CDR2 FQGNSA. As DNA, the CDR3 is TGTGCCAGCAGCTTAGCGCTCAGAGAGGGCCATGGCTACACCTTC. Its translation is CASSLALREGHGYTF. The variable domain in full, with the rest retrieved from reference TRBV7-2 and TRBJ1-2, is GAGVSQSPSNKVTEKGKDVELRCDPISGHTALYWYRQSLGQGLEFLIYFQGNSAPDKSGLPSDRFSAERTGGSVSTLTIQRTQQEDSAVYLCASSLALREGHGYTFGSGTRLTVV.

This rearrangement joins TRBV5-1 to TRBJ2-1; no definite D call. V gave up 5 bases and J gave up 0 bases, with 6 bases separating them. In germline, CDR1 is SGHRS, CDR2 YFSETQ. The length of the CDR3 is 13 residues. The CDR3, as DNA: TGCGCCAGCAGGCTGGACTCCTACAATGAGCAGTTCTTC. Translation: CASRLDSYNEQFF.

The CDR3 here is CASSQQTGIGTGELFF. As DNA, the CDR3 is TGTGCCAGCTCACAACAGACAGGGATTGGCACCGGGGAGCTGTTTTTT. The chain joins TRBV18 to TRBJ2-2; 7 positions agree with TRBD1. V was clipped by 4 bases and J by 4 bases; unmatched bases: 9. Germline lookup yields CDR1 KGHSH and CDR2 LQKENI. The CDR3 totals 16 residues.

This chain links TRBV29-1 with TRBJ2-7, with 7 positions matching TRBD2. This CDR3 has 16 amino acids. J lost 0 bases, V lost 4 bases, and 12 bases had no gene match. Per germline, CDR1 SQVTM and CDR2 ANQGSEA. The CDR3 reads CSVVGWTREGSYEQYF. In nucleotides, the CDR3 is TGCAGCGTTGTTGGTTGGACTAGGGAAGGCTCCTACGAGCAGTACTTC.

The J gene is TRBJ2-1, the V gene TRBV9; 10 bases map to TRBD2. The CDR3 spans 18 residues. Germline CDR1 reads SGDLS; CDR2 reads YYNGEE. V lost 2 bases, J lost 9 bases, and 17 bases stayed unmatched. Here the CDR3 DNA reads TGTGCCAGCAGCGTTTGGCCTAGCGGGAGTGGACGGAGCGGTGAGCAGTTCTTC. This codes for CASSVWPSGSGRSGEQFF.

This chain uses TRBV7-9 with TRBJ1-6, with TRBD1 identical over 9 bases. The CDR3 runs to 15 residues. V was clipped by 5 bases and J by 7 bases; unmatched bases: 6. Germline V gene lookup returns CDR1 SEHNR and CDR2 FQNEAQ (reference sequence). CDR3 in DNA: TGTGCCAGCAGCGGCCGGACAGGGGAGAATTCACCCCTCCACTTT. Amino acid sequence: CASSGRTGENSPLHF.